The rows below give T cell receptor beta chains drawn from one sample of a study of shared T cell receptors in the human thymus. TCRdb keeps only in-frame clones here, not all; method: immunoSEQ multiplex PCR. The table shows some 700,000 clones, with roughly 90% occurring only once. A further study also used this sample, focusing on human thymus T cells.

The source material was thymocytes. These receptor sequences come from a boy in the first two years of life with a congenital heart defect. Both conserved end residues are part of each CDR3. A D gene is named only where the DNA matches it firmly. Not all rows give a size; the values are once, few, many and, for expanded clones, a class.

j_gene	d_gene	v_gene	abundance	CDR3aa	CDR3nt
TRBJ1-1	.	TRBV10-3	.	CAISVEGLPNGNTEAFF	TGTGCCATCAGTGTTGAGGGACTTCCCAATGGGAACACTGAAGCTTTCTTT
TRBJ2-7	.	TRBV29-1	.	CSVQSGTTSYEQYF	TGCAGCGTCCAATCCGGGACAACCTCCTACGAGCAGTACTTC
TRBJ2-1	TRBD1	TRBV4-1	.	CASSQTDPGGQGNNEQFF	TGCGCCAGCAGCCAAACCGACCCCGGGGGACAGGGGAACAATGAGCAGTTCTTC
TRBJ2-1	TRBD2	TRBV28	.	CASSLFGGRAYNEQFF	TGTGCCAGCAGTTTATTTGGCGGGAGGGCCTACAATGAGCAGTTCTTC
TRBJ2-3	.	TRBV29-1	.	CSVDGQGAASGYTDTQYF	TGCAGCGTTGATGGGCAGGGGGCCGCTAGCGGCTACACAGATACGCAGTATTTT
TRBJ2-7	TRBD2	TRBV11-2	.	CASSPVAGFSPSYEQYF	TGTGCCAGCAGCCCGGTAGCGGGATTCTCCCCGTCCTACGAGCAGTACTTC
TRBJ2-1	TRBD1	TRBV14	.	CASSSGGGLIYNEQFF	TGTGCCAGCAGCTCAGGGGGCGGTTTGATATACAATGAGCAGTTCTTC
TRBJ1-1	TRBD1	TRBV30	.	CALTAGTGNGQAFF	TGTGCCTTAACAGCCGGGACAGGAAACGGGCAGGCTTTCTTT
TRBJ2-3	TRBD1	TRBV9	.	CASSVGTGTGIGHRTDTQYF	TGTGCCAGCAGCGTAGGGACCGGGACAGGGATAGGGCACCGCACAGATACGCAGTATTTT
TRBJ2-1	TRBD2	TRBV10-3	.	CAISRSGSYNEQFF	TGTGCCATCAGTCGAAGCGGGAGCTACAATGAGCAGTTCTTC
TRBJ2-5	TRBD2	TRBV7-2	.	CASSPQGLDDQETQYF	TGTGCCAGCAGCCCACAAGGACTAGACGACCAAGAGACCCAGTACTTC
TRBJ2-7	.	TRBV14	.	CASSQEGENGSAIYEQYF	TGTGCCAGCAGCCAAGAGGGGGAAAACGGGAGCGCGATTTACGAGCAGTACTTC
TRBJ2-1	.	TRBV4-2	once	CASSQKKVSGNEQFF	TGTGCCAGCAGCCAGAAGAAAGTCAGCGGTAATGAGCAGTTCTTC
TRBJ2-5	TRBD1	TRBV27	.	CASSLFWDRVETQYF	TGTGCCAGCAGTTTATTTTGGGACAGGGTGGAGACCCAGTACTTC
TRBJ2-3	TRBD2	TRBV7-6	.	CASSSGTSGGDTQYF	TGTGCCAGCAGCTCCGGGACTAGCGGGGGAGATACGCAGTATTTT
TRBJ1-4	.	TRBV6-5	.	CASGNRFRAEKLFF	TGTGCCAGCGGGAACAGGTTTCGGGCAGAAAAACTGTTTTTT
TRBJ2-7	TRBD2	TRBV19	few	CASRGTSGRKAYEQYF	TGTGCCAGTAGGGGGACTAGCGGGAGGAAGGCGTACGAGCAGTACTTC
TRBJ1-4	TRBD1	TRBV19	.	CASSIWTGGYEKLFF	TGTGCCAGTAGTATTTGGACAGGGGGCTATGAAAAACTGTTTTTT
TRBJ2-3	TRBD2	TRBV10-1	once	CASSNKPSGRVTDTQYF	TGCGCCAGCAGCAACAAACCTAGCGGGAGAGTGACAGATACGCAGTATTTT
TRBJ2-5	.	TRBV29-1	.	CSVPGETQYF	TGCAGCGTCCCGGGAGAGACCCAGTACTTC
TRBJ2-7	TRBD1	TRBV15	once	CATSRDKTGGSYEQYF	TGTGCCACCAGCAGAGACAAGACAGGGGGGTCCTACGAGCAGTACTTC
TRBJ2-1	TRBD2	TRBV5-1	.	CASKRAGGPTQNNEQFF	TGCGCCAGCAAACGGGCGGGAGGCCCAACACAGAACAATGAGCAGTTCTTC
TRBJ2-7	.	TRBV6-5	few	CASSYGTFGDEQYF	TGTGCCAGCAGTTACGGGACTTTCGGGGACGAGCAGTACTTC
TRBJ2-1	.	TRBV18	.	CASSLTSSSSYNEQFF	TGTGCCAGCTCACTGACTAGTTCCAGCTCCTACAATGAGCAGTTCTTC
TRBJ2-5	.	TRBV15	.	CATRTSRDKQETQYF	TGTGCCACCAGAACCTCCCGGGACAAGCAAGAGACCCAGTACTTC
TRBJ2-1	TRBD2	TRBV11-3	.	CASSAGTSGYNEQFF	TGTGCCAGCAGCGCCGGGACTAGCGGATACAATGAGCAGTTCTTC
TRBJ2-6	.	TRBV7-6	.	CASSNTRGGRSYSGANVLTF	TGTGCCAGCAGCAATACCCGCGGCGGCAGATCCTACTCTGGGGCCAACGTCCTGACTTTC
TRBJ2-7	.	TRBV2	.	CASRGGATFYEQYF	TGTGCCAGCAGAGGGGGGGCTACCTTCTACGAGCAGTACTTC
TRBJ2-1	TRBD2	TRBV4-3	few	CASSQGVTISRLAGGYNEQFF	TGCGCCAGCAGCCAAGGAGTGACAATATCCCGACTAGCGGGAGGATACAATGAGCAGTTCTTC
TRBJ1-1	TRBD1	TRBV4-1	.	CASSTSRDRSEDTEAFF	TGCGCCAGCAGCACCAGCCGGGACAGAAGTGAGGACACTGAAGCTTTCTTT
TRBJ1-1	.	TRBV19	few	CAIHQGYTEAFF	TGTGCCATTCACCAGGGGTACACTGAAGCTTTCTTT
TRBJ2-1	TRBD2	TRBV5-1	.	CASSTSGRAYNEQFF	TGCGCCAGCAGCACTAGCGGGAGGGCCTACAATGAGCAGTTCTTC
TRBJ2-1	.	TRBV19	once	CASSIGQVPYNEQFF	TGTGCCAGTAGTATAGGACAGGTTCCTTACAATGAGCAGTTCTTC
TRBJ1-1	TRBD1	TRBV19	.	CASSPDRGNTEAFF	TGTGCCAGTAGCCCCGACAGGGGGAACACTGAAGCTTTCTTT
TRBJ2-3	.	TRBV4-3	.	CASSQGTTPYTDTQYF	TGCGCCAGCAGCCAAGGAACAACCCCATACACAGATACGCAGTATTTT
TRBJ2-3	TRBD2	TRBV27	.	CASSPTSGEGPDTQYF	TGTGCCAGCAGTCCCACTAGCGGCGAGGGGCCAGATACGCAGTATTTT
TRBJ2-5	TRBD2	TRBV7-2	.	CASSLATEREASQETQYF	TGTGCCAGCAGCTTAGCGACCGAGCGGGAGGCCTCACAAGAGACCCAGTACTTC
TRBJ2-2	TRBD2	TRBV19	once	CASSIRQAGVGELFF	TGTGCCAGTAGTATTAGGCAGGCGGGGGTCGGGGAGCTGTTTTTT
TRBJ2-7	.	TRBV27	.	CASSFGNYSYEQYF	TGTGCCAGCAGTTTCGGGAATTACTCCTACGAGCAGTACTTC
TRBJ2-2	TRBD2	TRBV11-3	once	CASSLVSGLAGNTGELFF	TGTGCCAGCAGCTTAGTCTCGGGACTAGCGGGTAACACCGGGGAGCTGTTTTTT
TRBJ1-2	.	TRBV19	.	CASSIVVDKLYGYTF	TGTGCCAGTAGTATAGTGGTAGATAAACTCTATGGCTACACCTTC
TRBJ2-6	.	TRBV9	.	CASSVDRVEAGANVLTF	TGTGCCAGCAGCGTAGACCGAGTGGAGGCTGGGGCCAACGTCCTGACTTTC